The 3 T cell receptor beta chains below come from one sample, sequenced in a study of blood T cell repertoires in COVID-19. Libraries were prepared by immunoSEQ multiplex PCR; TCRdb keeps only in-frame clonotypes and omits some of them. The table has 80,000 to 100,000 clones, 60% to 85% seen once. The material sequenced was peripheral blood. The receptors derive from a human donor in a cohort sampled during active COVID-19.

This clone was detected only once. One junction end does not reproduce the germline sequence, and a read error may be involved. Written as DNA, the CDR3 is TGTGCCAGCAGGGAAGCAGGGAGCACTGAAGCTTTCTTT. It translates to CASREAGSTEAFF. V and J are TRBV6-1 and TRBJ1-1, with D possibly TRBD1 on 5 matching bases. This CDR3 spans 13 amino acids. Germline V CDR1 and CDR2: MNHNS, SASEGT.

This clone was seen only once. The chain combines TRBV24-1 with TRBJ2-2; no clear D gene. The V gene lost 3 bases and the J gene lost 3 bases, with 19 bases spanning the gap. Germline CDR1 is KGHDR and CDR2 is SFDVKD. CDR3 length equals 18 residues. The chain's CDR3 is CATSDTQPGRLDTGELFF. CDR3 coding DNA: TGTGCCACCAGTGATACCCAGCCGGGTCGTTTGGACACCGGGGAGCTGTTTTTT.

The V and J genes are TRBV7-8 and TRBJ1-1; D ambiguous. Germline V gives CDR1 SGHVS, CDR2 FQNEAQ. Trimming removed 4 bases at V and 3 bases at J, with 15 bases between. The CDR3 contains 15 residues. The CDR3 loop reads CASSSAGRMDTEAFF. The CDR3 nucleotides read TGTGCCAGCAGCTCGGCGGGGAGAATGGACACTGAAGCTTTCTTT.